What follows is one TCR beta chain and its context. The CDR3 runs to 15 residues. V was trimmed by 6 bases and J by 3 bases, leaving 17 bases between them. From germline, CDR1 is SNHLY and CDR2 FYNNEI. The data are from a study of technical replicates of blood from a handful of donors. Clones were read by immunoSEQ multiplex PCR, and TCRdb kept only the in-frame ones, dropping some. The table records more than 65,000 clones, 95% to 96% of them present only once. This receptor was taken from a human donor in good health. J is TRBJ1-1 and V is TRBV2; tentative D call: TRBD1 (6 bases). The specimen was T cells isolated from PBMCs. This chain's CDR3 is CASSLGGYRDTEAFF. The CDR3 bases are TGTGCCAGCAGCTTAGGGGGATACAGAGACACTGAAGCTTTCTTT. The variable domain in full, with the rest retrieved from reference TRBV2 and TRBJ1-1, is EPEVTQTPSHQVTQMGQEVILRCVPISNHLYFYWYRQILGQKVEFLVSFYNNEISEKSEIFDDQFSVERPDGSNFTLKIRSTKLEDSAMYFCASSLGGYRDTEAFFGQGTRLTVV.